This TCR beta chain is from a study of regulatory T cells in long-lasting Graves disease. Germline lookup yields CDR1 KGHSY and CDR2 FQNENV. The CDR3 runs 13 residues. Trimming shortened V by 3 bases and J by 7 bases, and 9 bases separated the two germline ends. Study-level findings and limits: The study found TRBV28, TRBJ1-2 and TRBJ2-5 favored in persistent disease. Lower TCR diversity characterized persistent Graves' patients relative to newly diagnosed patients.

iRepertoire HTBI primers and Arm-PCR of CDR3 regions built TCR beta libraries. A single record per CDR3 protein comes from TCRdb applying MiXCR to the multiplex PCR reads. The sample shows hundreds of thousands of distinct CDR3 sequences, about 14% of them seen only once. Time point described: newly diagnosed GD, antithyroid drugs for less than 3 months. PBMC RNA served as the TCR library source. This clonotype was counted only a few times. The antigen remains unidentified. The same sample was also used in a study of T cells in Graves' hyperthyroidism and ophthalmopathy. That paper notes: It was considered stable Graves' hyperthyroidism when ophthalmopathy did not progress within 18 months. First-round RT-PCR of the TCR CDR3 relied on the HTBI primer set.

This clonotype originated in a man between 25 and 39 years old with Graves disease. Source: peripheral blood mononuclear cells (PBMCs), taken at new diagnosis, from a patient treated with antithyroid drugs. The chain uses TRBV16 and TRBJ2-2; D possibly matches TRBD1 or TRBD2 (5 bases each). The CDR3 loop reads CASSQGTVGELFF. The CDR3 nucleotides are TGTGCCAGCAGCCAGGGGACCGTCGGGGAGCTGTTTTTT. Combining the CDR3 with reference TRBV16 and TRBJ2-2 gives the whole variable domain GEEVAQTPKHLVRGEGQKAKLYCAPIKGHSYVFWYQQVLKNEFKFLISFQNENVFDETGMPKERFSAKCLPNSPCSLEIQATKLEDSAVYFCASSQGTVGELFFGEGSRLTVL.